This T cell receptor beta chain was captured by sequencing in a study of T cell responses to AZD1222 COVID-19 vaccine. Study-wide findings and caveats: Targets within unmutated variant regions were reportedly found for nearly half of spike-specific TCRs. Donors skewed white British and female; clonal diversity was possibly underestimated. Every sample of the repertoires postdated the peak T cell response.

Pooled together were second doses at about 4 or about 12 weeks. This clone was seen only once. What it binds is not known. This table comes from immunoSEQ multiplex PCR, and its TCRdb copy is limited to in-frame clones, with some not included. The sample holds 100,000 or so clones, approximately 89% seen once. This CDR3 has 16 amino acids. Trimming stripped 1 base from V and 6 bases from J, with 19 bases between. Germline CDR1 reads MGHRA; CDR2 reads YSYEKL. Here the sequenced sample was peripheral blood, taken 28 days after the second AZD1222 dose. This chain connects TRBV4-1 to TRBJ2-7, with D possibly TRBD2 on 6 matching bases. The clonotype was recovered from an adult who received the AZD1222 COVID-19 vaccine. The CDR3 bases are TGCGCCAGCAGCCAAGGGAGGAGCAGGGCGGGATCCGAGCAGTACTTC. Translating it yields CASSQGRSRAGSEQYF.